Below, 20 T cell receptor beta chains from the same sample are listed, as sequenced in a study of cytomegalovirus exposure and HLA in healthy donors (dated by TCRdb to about 2017). Library preparation used the immunoSEQ multiplex PCR assay. For the multiplex PCR, a mixture combining 60 forward primers for TCR Vbeta segments and 13 reverse primers for TCR Jbeta segments was used. What TCRdb holds here is the immuneACCESS table cut down to in-frame rearrangements. Part of the clones is not present; checked against another copy, under half of the missing clones reflect an unresolved V gene, and the others are unexplained. Within this sample are about 160,000 clones, with roughly 80% of them counted one time only. The biggest ten clones account for around 9% of the sample. Sample: PBMCs. The receptors were gathered from a male donor in good health and CMV-seropositive.

In DNA form, the CDR3 reads TGCGCCAGCAGCCAATGGACAGGGAGCTCCTATAATTCACCCCTCCACTTT. Amino acid sequence: CASSQWTGSSYNSPLHF. The chain is built from TRBV4-1 and TRBJ1-6; 8 bases line up with TRBD1. CDR1 is MGHRA, CDR2 YSYEKL, per germline. The CDR3 extends over 17 amino acids. The V and J ends lost 2 bases and 0 bases, in that order; junction bases with no gene match: 3.

The chain has TRBV5-5 and TRBJ1-1, with D perhaps matching TRBD1 (5 bases). This CDR3 spans 13 amino acids. With 10 bases removed from V and 0 bases from J, the gap between germline ends came to 13 bases. Germline assignment: CDR1 SGHKS and CDR2 YYEKEE (reference sequence). The DNA for the CDR3 is TGTGCCTCCCAGGGTTTCATGAACACTGAAGCTTTCTTT. Translation: CASQGFMNTEAFF.

This sequence joins TRBV30 and TRBJ2-6, with unresolved D. This CDR3 has 18 amino acids. The V gene lost 2 bases and the J gene lost 1 base, with 18 bases spanning the gap. The V gene's germline CDR1 is GTSNPN and CDR2 SVGIG (reference sequence). CDR3 nucleotides: TGTGCCTGGAGTCGAGCCAGGTGGATTCTTTCTGGGGCCAACGTCCTGACTTTC. Protein product: CAWSRARWILSGANVLTF.

This clone was found once. The CDR3 DNA reads TGCGCCAGCAGCTTGTCTGGTGGGGGGGCAAATGAGCAGTTCTTC. Residues: CASSLSGGGANEQFF. The chain links TRBV5-1 to TRBJ2-1; TRBD2 is a possible D gene (7 bases). The CDR3 extends over 15 amino acids. The V end was cut by 1 base, the J end by 7 bases, with 15 bases between. CDR1 and CDR2 (germline): SGHRS, YFSETQ. The full variable domain, its missing parts supplied by reference TRBV5-1 and TRBJ2-1, is KAGVTQTPRYLIKTRGQQVTLSCSPISGHRSVSWYQQTPGQGLQFLFEYFSETQRNKGNFPGRFSGRQFSNSRSEMNVSTLELGDSALYLCASSLSGGGANEQFFGPGTRLTVL.

The chain links TRBV5-1 to TRBJ1-1; 10 positions match TRBD1. The CDR3 consists of 16 residues. V shed 4 bases, J shed 0 bases, and the junction held 6 bases outside the gene matches. CDR1 and CDR2 (germline): SGHRS, YFSETQ. The CDR3 spells CASSPGTGAVNTEAFF. CDR3 in DNA: TGCGCCAGCAGCCCCGGGACAGGGGCTGTGAACACTGAAGCTTTCTTT.

V is TRBV5-1 and J is TRBJ2-3; 9 positions match TRBD2. CDR1 and CDR2 from the germline V gene are SGHRS and YFSETQ. This CDR3 has 17 residues. The trim removed 6 bases at V and 3 bases at J, leaving 14 bases unmatched. The CDR3, as DNA: TGCGCCAGCACCGGGGCTGCGGGAGGGCGGGCGACAGATACGCAGTATTTT. It yields the protein CASTGAAGGRATDTQYF.

This chain links TRBV6-5 with TRBJ1-3; D is ambiguous. From germline, CDR1 is MNHEY and CDR2 SVGAGI. V shed 4 bases and J shed 3 bases, with 13 bases lying between them. The CDR3 runs to 15 residues. CDR3 amino acids: CASSLGSGGGNTIYF. As DNA, the CDR3 is TGTGCCAGCAGTTTGGGATCCGGAGGTGGAAACACCATATATTTT.

V gene TRBV5-4 combines with J gene TRBJ2-2; the match to TRBD2 covers 11 bases. Germline assignment: CDR1 SGHNT and CDR2 YYREEE (reference sequence). The CDR3 has 16 amino acids. V lost 0 bases, J lost 5 bases, and 3 bases stayed unmatched. CDR3 sequence reads: CASSLGLAGGTGELFF. The CDR3 coding sequence is TGTGCCAGCAGCTTGGGTCTAGCGGGAGGAACCGGGGAGCTGTTTTTT.

The genes are TRBV2 and TRBJ2-2; D is unresolved. Germline V CDR1 and CDR2: SNHLY, FYNNEI. This CDR3 is built from 12 residues. V gave up 6 bases and J gave up 6 bases, with 8 bases separating them. CDR3 sequence (DNA): TGTGCCAGCAGAGAGGTGGCCGGGGAGCTGTTTTTT. This sequence encodes CASREVAGELFF. Full variable domain (rest looked up from reference TRBV2 and TRBJ2-2): EPEVTQTPSHQVTQMGQEVILRCVPISNHLYFYWYRQILGQKVEFLVSFYNNEISEKSEIFDDQFSVERPDGSNFTLKIRSTKLEDSAMYFCASREVAGELFFGEGSRLTVL.

The CDR3 sequence: CASSQERDRVSPLHF. The CDR3 DNA follows: TGCGCCAGCAGCCAAGAACGGGACAGGGTTTCACCCCTCCACTTT. The chain has TRBV4-3 and TRBJ1-6; 9 positions agree with TRBD1. Trimming cost V 0 bases and J 9 bases; bases outside gene matches: 3. This CDR3 has 15 amino acids. Germline CDR1 is LGHNA and CDR2 is YSLEER.

This clone was found a few times. V gene TRBV4-1 combines with J gene TRBJ1-1; 7 nucleotides match TRBD1. The CDR3 loop spans 18 amino acids. Germline CDR1 reads MGHRA; CDR2 reads YSYEKL. The V segment lost 1 base and the J segment 5 bases; nucleotides outside the gene matches: 16. CDR3 DNA sequence: TGCGCCAGCAGCCAAGCGAATTTCTTAGGGGGCGCCGAGACTGAAGCTTTCTTT. Translating gives CASSQANFLGGAETEAFF.

For the CDR3, the DNA is TGTGCCAGCAGCGCCCGGGACAGGGGTTCCCGCGTGCACAGCTCCTACAATGAGCAGTTCTTC. Translation gives CASSARDRGSRVHSSYNEQFF. V usage is TRBV21-1 and J usage is TRBJ2-1; TRBD1 is the table's D call and was not checked against the DNA. TRBV21-1 is a recognized pseudogene. The CDR3 length is 21 residues.

This sequence joins TRBV2 and TRBJ2-3; D possibly corresponds to TRBD1 (7 bases). Germline-derived CDR1 and CDR2 are SNHLY and FYNNEI. V dropped 4 bases and J dropped 2 bases, with 10 bases sitting between them. The CDR3 length is 14 residues. CDR3 protein: CASSGRGDTDTQYF. The DNA of the CDR3 is TGTGCCAGCAGTGGCAGGGGGGACACAGATACGCAGTATTTT.

The chain uses TRBV5-6 and TRBJ1-2; D possibly corresponds to TRBD1 (5 bases). The CDR3 is 13 residues long. V gave up 4 bases and J gave up 7 bases, with 14 bases separating them. The V gene's germline CDR1 is SGHDT and CDR2 YYEEEE. CDR3 coding DNA: TGTGCCAGCAGCGAAACAGGAATTGTTGGCTACACCTTC. As protein: CASSETGIVGYTF.

The genes are TRBV7-2 and TRBJ1-6, with D possibly matching TRBD1 (6 bases). Germline CDR1 and CDR2: SGHTA and FQGNSA. The CDR3 has 16 amino acids. The V and J ends lost 5 bases and 0 bases respectively, with 11 bases between them. In DNA form, the CDR3 reads TGTGCCAGCAGCCCCGGACAGAGCTCCTATAATTCACCCCTCCACTTT. Its protein is CASSPGQSSYNSPLHF.

This clone has just one count. This chain uses TRBV21-1 with TRBJ1-1; TRBD1 is taken as the D call from the table, unchecked against the DNA. TRBV21-1 constitutes a pseudogene. CDR3 length: 18 amino acids. The CDR3 bases are TGTGCCAGCAGCAGAGTTTCAGGGGGACATCGGATGAACACTGAAGCTTTCTTT. It is translated as CASSRVSGGHRMNTEAFF.

The chain couples TRBV9 to TRBJ2-6, with TRBD1 matching over 7 bases. Trimming took 3 bases from V and 3 from J; bases not matched to a gene: 6. CDR1 SGDLS and CDR2 YYNGEE come from the germline V gene. The CDR3 runs to 16 residues. CDR3 sequence: CASSGHRGGGANVLTF. The CDR3 DNA is TGTGCCAGCAGCGGACACAGGGGCGGTGGGGCCAACGTCCTGACTTTC.

Notes on this clone: Different DNA sequences within this sample yield the same CDR3. The chain recombines TRBV27 with TRBJ1-1, with 9 bases matching TRBD1. The CDR3 totals 14 residues. Germline CDR1 and CDR2: MNHEY and SMNVEV (reference sequence). V dropped 6 bases and J dropped 1; count of bases not matched to a gene: 3. As DNA, the CDR3 is TGTGCCAGCAGCTCGGGACAGGGGAACACTGAAGCTTTCTTT. Translation gives CASSSGQGNTEAFF.

J is TRBJ2-5 and V is TRBV27; possibly TRBD2 for D (6 bases). This CDR3 comprises 14 residues. Trimming pared 3 bases from V and 4 bases from J, leaving 12 bases between. Germline V gene sequence: CDR1 MNHEY, CDR2 SMNVEV (reference sequence). The CDR3: CASSFRQGGETQYF. DNA for the CDR3: TGTGCCAGCAGTTTTCGGCAGGGAGGAGAGACCCAGTACTTC.

In nucleotides, the CDR3 is TGTGCCAGCTCTCTTGTGGTCGGGACCTACGAGCAGTACTTC. This translates into CASSLVVGTYEQYF. This chain connects TRBV27 to TRBJ2-7; weak D call: TRBD2 (5 bases). The CDR3 is 14 amino acids. CDR1 is MNHEY, CDR2 SMNVEV, per germline (reference sequence). Trimming took 8 bases from V and 2 from J, leaving 16 bases between them.